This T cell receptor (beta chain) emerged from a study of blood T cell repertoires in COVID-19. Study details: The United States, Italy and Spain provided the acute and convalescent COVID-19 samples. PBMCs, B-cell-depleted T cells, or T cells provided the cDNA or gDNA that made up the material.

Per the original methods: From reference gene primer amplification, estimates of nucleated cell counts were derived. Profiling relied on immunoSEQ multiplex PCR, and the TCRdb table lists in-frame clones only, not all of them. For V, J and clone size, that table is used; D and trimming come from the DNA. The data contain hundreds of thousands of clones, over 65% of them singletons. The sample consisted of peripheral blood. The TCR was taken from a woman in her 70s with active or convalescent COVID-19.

DNA of the CDR3: TGTGCCAGCAGCTTTGGTCCCCCGCGTGCGGATACGCAGTATTTT. This sequence encodes CASSFGPPRADTQYF. This sequence joins TRBV7-9 and TRBJ2-3; no clear D. Per the germline V gene, CDR1 is SEHNR and CDR2 is FQNEAQ (reference sequence). This CDR3 spans 15 amino acids. Trimming took off 3 bases at V and 6 bases at J, with 16 bases between the two ends.